The 26 T cell receptor beta chains in this list originate from one sample, sequenced in a study of regulatory T cells. Antigens of these TCRs are unknown. Amplification used 52 TRBV primers and 13 TRBJ primers. The protocol was immunoSEQ multiplex PCR, while the TCRdb copy is restricted to in-frame clones and leaves out a portion. The repertoire holds approximately 29,000 clones, with over 90% as singletons. Whole-study findings and limits: In CD3G-deficient patients, conventional CD4+ T cells were enriched for hydrophobic CDR3 residues at positions 6 and 7.

Sequences were obtained from conventional CD4+ T cells sorted from blood. These receptors were taken from a child aged 2-15 years with CD3G deficiency.

This clone was seen a single time. The V and J genes are TRBV20-1 and TRBJ2-1; D is perhaps TRBD1 (6 bases). The V end was cut by 2 bases, the J end by 10 bases, with 9 bases between. This CDR3 is 11 amino acids long. Germline V gene data show CDR1 as DFQATT and CDR2 as SNEGSKA (reference sequence). CDR3 sequence: CSARRGGEQFF. The CDR3 nucleotides read TGCAGTGCTAGAAGAGGGGGAGAGCAGTTCTTC.

V usage is TRBV7-9 and J usage is TRBJ1-4, with D hard to call. The CDR3 loop spans 15 amino acids. In germline, CDR1 is SEHNR, CDR2 FQNEAQ (reference sequence). With 5 bases removed from V and 0 bases from J, the gap between germline ends came to 10 bases. The CDR3 sequence is CASSLSTATNEKLFF. The DNA for the CDR3 is TGTGCCAGCAGCCTGTCCACTGCAACTAATGAAAAACTGTTTTTT.

This clone occurred once. J is TRBJ2-4 and V is TRBV6-1; D is ambiguous. This CDR3 region has 16 residues. Germline-derived CDR1 and CDR2 are MNHNS and SASEGT. The ends were cut back, 2 bases at V and 3 bases at J, with 14 bases in the middle. CDR3 sequence: CASSELGGWGKNIQYF. CDR3 nucleotide sequence: TGTGCCAGCAGTGAATTAGGCGGATGGGGCAAAAACATTCAGTACTTC.

The CDR3 protein is CASSLGGSYEQYF. In DNA, the CDR3 is TGTGCCAGCAGTTTAGGGGGCTCCTACGAGCAGTACTTC. This chain uses TRBV28 with TRBJ2-7; D is possibly TRBD1 or TRBD2 (5 bases each). Germline CDR1 and CDR2: MDHEN and SYDVKM. The V gene lost 2 bases and the J gene lost 0 bases, with 5 bases spanning the gap. The CDR3 consists of 13 residues.

The V call is TRBV27, the J call TRBJ2-1, with 9 bases aligning to TRBD2. V dropped 5 bases and J dropped 4; count of bases not matched to a gene: 9. Germline assignment: CDR1 MNHEY and CDR2 SMNVEV (reference sequence). This CDR3 comprises 16 residues. Written as DNA, the CDR3 is TGTGCCAGCAGTCCCCTTTCTAGCGGGGCATACAATGAGCAGTTCTTC. It encodes CASSPLSSGAYNEQFF.

The gene calls are TRBV5-1 and TRBJ2-5; either TRBD1 or TRBD2 may fit D (5 bases each). The DNA end is a closer match to TRBJ2-7, so the J assignment may be wrong. The CDR3 is made up of 14 amino acids. Germline CDR1 SGHRS, CDR2 YFSETQ. CDR3 DNA: TGCGCCAGCAGCTTGGACCCGGGGCCCTACGAGCAGTACTTC. As protein: CASSLDPGPYEQYF.

This clone was counted between two and nine times. The rearrangement links TRBV5-5 to TRBJ2-7; D is perhaps TRBD1 (5 bases). The CDR3 sequence is 13 residues long. Looked up from germline, CDR1 is SGHKS and CDR2 is YYEKEE (reference sequence). Trimming left V 4 bases short and J 3 bases short, with 11 bases between. Here the CDR3 DNA reads TGTGCCAGCAGCCGCCTTCAGGGCTACGAGCAGTACTTC. Translating gives CASSRLQGYEQYF.

The rearrangement links TRBV11-2 to TRBJ2-7, with 8 bases aligning to TRBD2. This CDR3 spans 14 amino acids. Germline assignment: CDR1 SGHAT and CDR2 FQNNGV. V lost 6 bases, J lost 2 bases, and 6 bases stayed unmatched. The CDR3 coding sequence is TGTGCCAGCAGTAAGACTAGCGCAACCTACGAGCAGTACTTC. It encodes CASSKTSATYEQYF.

The chain combines TRBV6-1 with TRBJ1-2; 9 positions match TRBD1. This CDR3 has 13 residues. V lost 10 bases to trimming and J lost 1 base; unmatched junction nucleotides: 4. The germline CDR1 and CDR2 sequences are MNHNS and SASEGT. The CDR3 sequence: CATMDRGNYGYTF. The DNA for the CDR3 is TGTGCCACGATGGACAGGGGTAACTATGGCTACACCTTC.

The chain combines TRBV28 with TRBJ2-5; D not certain. Trimming shortened V by 4 bases and J by 5 bases, and 8 bases separated the two germline ends. Germline CDR1 and CDR2: MDHEN and SYDVKM. This CDR3 has 12 residues. CDR3 amino acids: CASSSSRETQYF. In DNA form, the CDR3 reads TGTGCCAGCAGTTCTTCCAGGGAGACCCAGTACTTC.

The J gene is TRBJ2-1, the V gene TRBV5-1; the match to TRBD1 covers 12 bases. After removal of 5 bases from V and 8 bases from J, the junction contained 8 bases not matched to a gene. Germline CDR1 reads SGHRS; CDR2 reads YFSETQ. This CDR3 comprises 15 residues. CDR3 residues: CASRLGQGAFDEQFF. Here the CDR3 DNA reads TGCGCCAGCAGACTGGGACAGGGGGCTTTCGATGAGCAGTTCTTC.

This clone was recorded once. The chain uses TRBV28 and TRBJ1-1; tentative D call: TRBD1 (6 bases). This CDR3 region has 11 residues. Trimming took off 6 bases at V and 12 bases at J, with 14 bases between the two ends. Germline-derived CDR1 and CDR2 are MDHEN and SYDVKM. CDR3 DNA: TGTGCCAGCAGCAACGGACAGATCCCTTTCTTT. This translates into CASSNGQIPFF.

The rearrangement links TRBV28 to TRBJ2-2; TRBD1 or TRBD2 may be the D gene (5 bases each). Trimming removed 4 bases at V and 4 bases at J, with 13 bases between. Per the germline V gene, CDR1 is MDHEN and CDR2 is SYDVKM. The CDR3 contains 15 residues. The CDR3, as DNA: TGTGCCAGCAGTTGGGGGAGTGCAGGCACCGGGGAGCTGTTTTTT. This sequence encodes CASSWGSAGTGELFF.

The gene calls are TRBV19 and TRBJ2-1; no reliable D call. V was clipped by 0 bases and J by 7 bases, with 7 bases between them. The CDR3 is 13 amino acids. Germline-derived CDR1 and CDR2 are LNHDA and SQIVND (reference sequence). The CDR3 reads CASSIDRSNEQFF. In DNA form, the CDR3 reads TGTGCCAGTAGTATAGATCGATCGAATGAGCAGTTCTTC.

The rearrangement joins TRBV28 to TRBJ2-2, with D maybe TRBD2 (5 bases). The CDR3 is made up of 14 amino acids. CDR1 MDHEN and CDR2 SYDVKM come from the germline V gene. Trimming took off 5 bases at V and 5 bases at J, with 12 bases between the two ends. CDR3 in amino acids: CASSALGSTGELFF. For the CDR3, the DNA is TGTGCCAGCAGTGCACTAGGGAGTACCGGGGAGCTGTTTTTT.

The CDR3 DNA reads as TGTGCCAGCAGTTTCGGCGGGAGCAGTGAAAAACTGTTTTTT. It yields the protein CASSFGGSSEKLFF. This chain links TRBV28 with TRBJ1-4, with D uncertain. The CDR3 spans 14 residues. Germline V gene lookup returns CDR1 MDHEN and CDR2 SYDVKM. With 3 bases removed from V and 7 bases from J, the gap between germline ends came to 12 bases.

The rearrangement joins TRBV5-1 to TRBJ2-7; 8 positions agree with TRBD2. Germline CDR1 reads SGHRS; CDR2 reads YFSETQ. CDR3 length equals 14 residues. J gave up 3 bases and V 2 bases, and 4 bases lay outside the gene matches. The CDR3 DNA follows: TGCGCCAGCAGCTTAATCGCGGGAGGCTACGAGCAGTACTTC. This sequence encodes CASSLIAGGYEQYF.

J is TRBJ2-3 and V is TRBV28; D may be TRBD1 or TRBD2 (5 bases each). The CDR3 extends over 13 amino acids. Per the germline V gene, CDR1 is MDHEN and CDR2 is SYDVKM. The V end was cut by 10 bases, the J end by 6 bases, with 17 bases between. The CDR3 DNA follows: TGTGCCACCTCGATCAGGGACCGGGATACGCAGTATTTT. Translated: CATSIRDRDTQYF.

J is TRBJ2-7 and V is TRBV5-1; tentatively, D is TRBD2 (6 bases). Trimming left V 0 bases short and J 2 bases short, with 12 bases between. Germline V gene data show CDR1 as SGHRS and CDR2 as YFSETQ. The CDR3 covers 15 residues. CDR3 DNA: TGCGCCAGCAGCTTGGGCCCCTCGGGAGCCTACGAGCAGTACTTC. This gives the protein CASSLGPSGAYEQYF.

V and J are TRBV28 and TRBJ1-5; D is perhaps TRBD1 (5 bases). CDR1 and CDR2 (germline): MDHEN, SYDVKM. The CDR3 sequence is 16 residues long. Trimming took 6 bases from V and 9 from J, leaving 24 bases between them. CDR3 protein: CASSSIRQGAVGPQHF. CDR3 sequence (DNA): TGTGCCAGCAGCTCCATCCGGCAGGGCGCGGTTGGGCCCCAGCATTTT.

The V call is TRBV28, the J call TRBJ2-5; 12 nucleotides line up with TRBD2. Near its end, the DNA agrees better with TRBJ2-7, so the J call may be wrong. This CDR3 contains 17 residues. Germline CDR1 MDHEN, CDR2 SYDVKM. The CDR3 spells CASSYGQEGLAGYEQYF. In DNA, the CDR3 is TGTGCCAGCAGCTACGGACAGGAGGGACTAGCGGGCTACGAGCAGTACTTC.

The chain carries TRBV10-2 and TRBJ1-5; TRBD1 aligns across 8 bases. The CDR3 loop spans 14 amino acids. CDR1 WSHSY and CDR2 SAAADI come from the germline V gene. V dropped 6 bases and J dropped 6; count of bases not matched to a gene: 7. CDR3 region: CASSVTGGGQPQHF. As DNA, the CDR3 is TGCGCCAGCAGCGTCACAGGGGGAGGTCAGCCCCAGCATTTT.

This sequence joins TRBV23-1 and TRBJ2-1, with TRBD1 as a possible D gene (6 bases). TRBV23-1 is an ORF, and what it does is uncertain. The CDR3 totals 17 residues. The V end was cut by 0 bases, the J end by 5 bases, with 17 bases between. This CDR3 is CASSQSKRGQTHNEQFF. DNA for the CDR3: TGCGCCAGCAGTCAATCAAAGAGGGGACAAACCCACAATGAGCAGTTCTTC.

The gene calls are TRBV28 and TRBJ1-3; no reliable D call. There are 14 residues in the CDR3. V lost 3 bases, J lost 4 bases, and 10 bases lay in between. Germline lookup yields CDR1 MDHEN and CDR2 SYDVKM. CDR3 coding DNA: TGTGCCAGCAGTTTTGAGAGGGTCGGAAACACCATATATTTT. Amino acid sequence: CASSFERVGNTIYF.

This sequence joins TRBV19 and TRBJ2-1, with a weak D call TRBD2 (5 bases). Looked up from germline, CDR1 is LNHDA and CDR2 is SQIVND (reference sequence). V lost 4 bases and J 0 bases, leaving 7 bases between the germline ends. CDR3 size: 14 residues. The CDR3 nucleotides read TGTGCCAGTAGTAGAACTAGCTCCTACAATGAGCAGTTCTTC. Amino acid sequence: CASSRTSSYNEQFF.

The V and J genes are TRBV6-1 and TRBJ1-5; the D gene is possibly TRBD1 (6 bases). Germline V gene lookup returns CDR1 MNHNS and CDR2 SASEGT. CDR3 length: 13 residues. Trimming removed 7 bases at V and 9 bases at J, with 16 bases between. The chain's CDR3 is CASTQQGHGPQHF. The CDR3 DNA reads TGTGCCAGCACTCAACAGGGTCATGGGCCCCAGCATTTT.